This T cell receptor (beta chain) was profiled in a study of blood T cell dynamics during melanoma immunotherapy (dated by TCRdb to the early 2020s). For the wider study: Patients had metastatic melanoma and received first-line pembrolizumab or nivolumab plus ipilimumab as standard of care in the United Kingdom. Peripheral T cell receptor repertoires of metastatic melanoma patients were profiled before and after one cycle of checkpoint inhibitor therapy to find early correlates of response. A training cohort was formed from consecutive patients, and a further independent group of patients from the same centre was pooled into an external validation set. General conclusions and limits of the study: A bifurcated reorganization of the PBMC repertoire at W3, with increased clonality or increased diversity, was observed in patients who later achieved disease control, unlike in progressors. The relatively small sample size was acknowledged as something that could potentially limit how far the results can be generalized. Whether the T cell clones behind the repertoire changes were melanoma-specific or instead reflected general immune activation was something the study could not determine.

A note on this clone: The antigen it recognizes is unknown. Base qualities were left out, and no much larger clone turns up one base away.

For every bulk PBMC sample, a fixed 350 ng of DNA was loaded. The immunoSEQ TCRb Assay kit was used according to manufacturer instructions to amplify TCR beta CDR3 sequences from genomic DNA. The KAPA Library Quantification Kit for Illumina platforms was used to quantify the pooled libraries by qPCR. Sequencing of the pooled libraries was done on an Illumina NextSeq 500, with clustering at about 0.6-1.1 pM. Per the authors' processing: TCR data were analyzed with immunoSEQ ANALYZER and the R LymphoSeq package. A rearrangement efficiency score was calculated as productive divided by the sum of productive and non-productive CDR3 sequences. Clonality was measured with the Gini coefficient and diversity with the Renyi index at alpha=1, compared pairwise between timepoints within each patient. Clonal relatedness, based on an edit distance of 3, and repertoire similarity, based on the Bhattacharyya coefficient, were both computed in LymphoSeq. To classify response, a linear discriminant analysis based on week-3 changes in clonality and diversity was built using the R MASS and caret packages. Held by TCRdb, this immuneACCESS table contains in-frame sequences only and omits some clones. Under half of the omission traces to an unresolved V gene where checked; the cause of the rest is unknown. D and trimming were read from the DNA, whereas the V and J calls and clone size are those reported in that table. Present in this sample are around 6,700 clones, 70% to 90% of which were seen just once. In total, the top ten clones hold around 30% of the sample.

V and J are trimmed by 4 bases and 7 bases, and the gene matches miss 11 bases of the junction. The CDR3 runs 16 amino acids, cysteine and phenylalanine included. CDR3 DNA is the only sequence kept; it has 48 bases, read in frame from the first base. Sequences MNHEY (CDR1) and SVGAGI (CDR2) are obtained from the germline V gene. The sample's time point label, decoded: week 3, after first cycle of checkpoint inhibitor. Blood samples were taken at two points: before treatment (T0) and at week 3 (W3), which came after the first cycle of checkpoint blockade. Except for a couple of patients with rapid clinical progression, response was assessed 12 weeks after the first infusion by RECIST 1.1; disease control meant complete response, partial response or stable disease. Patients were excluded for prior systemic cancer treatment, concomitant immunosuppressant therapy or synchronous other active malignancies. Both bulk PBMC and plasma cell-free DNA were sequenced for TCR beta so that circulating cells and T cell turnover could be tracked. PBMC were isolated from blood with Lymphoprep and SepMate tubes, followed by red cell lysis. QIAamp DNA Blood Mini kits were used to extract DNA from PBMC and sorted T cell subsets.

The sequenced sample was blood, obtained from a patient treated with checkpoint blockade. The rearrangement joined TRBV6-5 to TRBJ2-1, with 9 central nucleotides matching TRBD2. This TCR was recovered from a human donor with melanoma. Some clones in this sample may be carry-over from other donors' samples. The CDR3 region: CASSSPSGTSPNEQFF. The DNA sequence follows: TGTGCCAGCAGTTCTCCTTCCGGGACTAGCCCGAATGAGCAGTTCTTC.